This TCR beta chain emerged from a study of T cell changes during pregnancy in multiple sclerosis. Unmatched junction bases numbered 7, after V lost 3 bases and J lost 3 bases. Germline CDR1 LNHDA, CDR2 SQIVND (reference sequence). CDR3 length: 15 residues. The count of this clone is one. Data came from immunoSEQ multiplex PCR; TCRdb stores just in-frame clones and leaves some out. Here the sample spans roughly 40,000 clones, 75% to 95% being singletons. The sequencing used CD4+ T cells from peripheral blood mononuclear cells, collected in the third trimester of pregnancy. This clonotype was sampled from a female donor with multiple sclerosis, enrolled in a pregnancy study. The V call is TRBV19, the J call TRBJ2-7, with 8 positions matching TRBD1. The CDR3 DNA sequence: TGTGCCAGTAGTATCGCTGACAGGGGTAACTACGAGCAGTACTTC. This gives the protein CASSIADRGNYEQYF.